These 17 T cell receptor beta chains share one sample of origin, sequenced in a study of identical twins. TCRdb ran MiXCR on the 5' RACE reads and lists one entry per CDR3 protein. The top ten hold under 2% of the sample, which has approximately 670,000 distinct CDR3 sequences, around 6% seen once. Sequences were obtained from naive T cells sorted from blood. The receptors stem from a man aged 18 to 29 in good health.

This clonotype was detected ten times or more. This rearrangement joins TRBV10-3 to TRBJ2-1; 9 bases align to TRBD2. J was trimmed by 6 bases and V by 7 bases; bases with no gene match: 7. CDR1 ENHRY and CDR2 SYGVKD come from the germline V gene. The CDR3 runs to 14 residues. CDR3 DNA: TGTGCCATCATGGGTAGCGGGAGCATCAATGAGCAGTTCTTC. As protein: CAIMGSGSINEQFF.

V gene TRBV2 combines with J gene TRBJ2-7; 11 nucleotides match TRBD1. This CDR3 comprises 18 residues. The germline V gene has CDR1 SNHLY and CDR2 FYNNEI. V lost 0 bases to trimming and J lost 6 bases; unmatched junction nucleotides: 13. CDR3 amino acids: CASSEARGQGGLSREQYF. CDR3 nucleotides: TGTGCCAGCAGTGAAGCGCGGGGACAGGGGGGACTGTCGCGCGAGCAGTACTTC.

This clonotype was seen only a few times. The V and J genes are TRBV7-8 and TRBJ2-3; 7 bases line up with TRBD2. The germline V gene has CDR1 SGHVS and CDR2 FQNEAQ. The CDR3 runs to 15 residues. Unmatched junction bases numbered 10, after V lost 5 bases and J lost 5 bases. CDR3 amino acids: CASSPLAREGDTQYF. CDR3 nucleotide sequence: TGTGCCAGCAGCCCACTAGCGCGAGAGGGAGATACGCAGTATTTT.

This clonotype came up a few times. A read error may explain this, as a much larger clone is one base away. The chain carries TRBV12-3 or TRBV12-4 and TRBJ2-7, with TRBD1 matching 9 bases. The CDR3 sequence is 13 residues long. DNA of the CDR3: TGTTCCAGCAGAGGGACAGGGAACTACGAGCAGTACTTC. Translation: CSSRGTGNYEQYF.

This clonotype was counted many times. The chain couples TRBV20-1 to TRBJ2-7, with TRBD2 identical over 10 bases. This CDR3 spans 14 amino acids. Trimming removed 4 bases from V and 2 bases from J; junction bases left unmatched: 5. Looked up from germline, CDR1 is DFQATT and CDR2 is SNEGSKA (reference sequence). The DNA for the CDR3 is TGCAGTGCTACCTCTAGCGGGAGCACCTACGAGCAGTACTTC. Translation: CSATSSGSTYEQYF.

This clonotype was counted only a few times. The J gene is TRBJ2-7, the V gene TRBV5-1; weak D call: TRBD1 (6 bases). V was cut by 4 bases and J by 2 bases, with 13 bases left in between. The CDR3 totals 14 residues. Looked up from germline, CDR1 is SGHRS and CDR2 is YFSETQ. The CDR3 loop reads CASSMDSDAYEQYF. In DNA form, the CDR3 reads TGCGCCAGCAGCATGGACAGCGACGCCTACGAGCAGTACTTC.

This clonotype came up a few times. The gene calls are TRBV5-1 and TRBJ2-7; D possibly uses TRBD1 or TRBD2 (5 bases each). Between the trimmed V and J ends, which lost 2 bases and 0 bases, there was a span of 18 bases. This CDR3 spans 17 amino acids. The germline gives CDR1 SGHRS, CDR2 YFSETQ. The CDR3 DNA is TGCGCCAGCAGCTTCACATCGGGGCCCAAAACCTCCTACGAGCAGTACTTC. Its translation is CASSFTSGPKTSYEQYF.

This clonotype was detected many times. The chain combines TRBV20-1 with TRBJ2-3; TRBD2 aligns across 11 bases. Trimming took 1 base from V and 3 from J; bases not matched to a gene: 6. CDR1 DFQATT and CDR2 SNEGSKA come from the germline V gene (reference sequence). This CDR3 is 16 amino acids long. In nucleotides, the CDR3 is TGCAGTGCTAGAGGGCAGACTAGCGGGAAAACAGATACGCAGTATTTT. As protein: CSARGQTSGKTDTQYF.

This clonotype was observed at least ten times. The rearrangement joins TRBV5-1 to TRBJ1-1; TRBD1 might be the D (5 bases). Trimming removed 4 bases at V and 1 base at J, with 11 bases between. The CDR3 consists of 14 residues. Germline assignment: CDR1 SGHRS and CDR2 YFSETQ. CDR3 loop: CASSPGTENTEAFF. The CDR3 nucleotides are TGCGCCAGCAGCCCCGGGACGGAGAACACTGAAGCTTTCTTT.

The J gene is TRBJ1-5, the V gene TRBV24-1; a possible D gene is TRBD1 (6 bases). The germline V gene has CDR1 KGHDR and CDR2 SFDVKD. V lost 5 bases, J lost 5 bases, and 15 bases lay in between. The CDR3 length is 15 residues. The CDR3 DNA sequence: TGTGCCACCAGTGCCCCGGACAGTGTCGATCAGCCCCAGCATTTT. Protein: CATSAPDSVDQPQHF.

The rearrangement uses TRBV5-5 and TRBJ1-2, with D possibly being TRBD1 (5 bases). Germline V gene lookup returns CDR1 SGHKS and CDR2 YYEKEE (reference sequence). CDR3 length equals 14 residues. The ends were cut back, 3 bases at V and 3 bases at J, with 12 bases in the middle. The DNA for the CDR3 is TGTGCCAGCAGCTGGGACCGACAGTACTATGGCTACACCTTC. This gives the protein CASSWDRQYYGYTF.

A few counts support this clonotype. The genes are TRBV6-5 and TRBJ2-7; D might be TRBD1 or TRBD2, each matching 5 bases. The ends were cut back, 5 bases at V and 4 bases at J, with 15 bases in the middle. Germline-derived CDR1 and CDR2 are MNHEY and SVGAGI. The CDR3 consists of 14 residues. CDR3 in DNA: TGTGCCAGCAGTCACCCGGGACGGACTTACGAGCAGTACTTC. Translated, it gives CASSHPGRTYEQYF.

This clonotype was observed a handful of times. The chain links TRBV12-3 or TRBV12-4 to TRBJ1-4; 8 bases line up with TRBD1. This CDR3 spans 14 amino acids. J lost 3 bases, V lost 6 bases, and 3 bases had no gene match. This chain's CDR3 is CASSSTGANEKLFF. CDR3 in DNA: TGTGCCAGCAGCTCGACAGGGGCTAATGAAAAACTGTTTTTT.

In its sample, this clonotype was seen a few times. This chain connects TRBV5-1 to TRBJ2-3; D not certain. Per the germline V gene, CDR1 is SGHRS and CDR2 is YFSETQ. CDR3 length: 15 amino acids. Deletions cut 1 base from V and 3 bases from J, with 12 bases between. The CDR3 DNA is TGCGCCAGCAGCTTGAAAGAACTACAAACAGATACGCAGTATTTT. Protein product: CASSLKELQTDTQYF.

The chain carries TRBV24-1 and TRBJ2-1, with 14 nucleotides matching TRBD2. CDR3 length: 20 residues. The germline CDR1 and CDR2 sequences are KGHDR and SFDVKD. The V and J ends lost 5 bases and 5 bases, in that order; junction bases with no gene match: 16. CDR3 in amino acids: CATSVGTGGRLAGGNNEQFF. CDR3 bases: TGTGCCACCAGTGTCGGGACAGGGGGACGACTAGCGGGAGGGAACAATGAGCAGTTCTTC.

V gene TRBV6-5 combines with J gene TRBJ2-3; 8 positions agree with TRBD2. CDR1 MNHEY and CDR2 SVGAGI come from the germline V gene. Trimming took 2 bases from V and 0 from J; bases not matched to a gene: 10. The CDR3 is made up of 18 amino acids. CDR3 bases: TGTGCCAGCAGTTACGGGGGGGCGCCTAGCGGGAGCACAGATACGCAGTATTTT. The encoded protein is CASSYGGAPSGSTDTQYF.

This clonotype was seen at least ten times. The V and J genes are TRBV15 and TRBJ2-3; D perhaps matches TRBD1 (5 bases). Looked up from germline, CDR1 is LNHNV and CDR2 is YYDKDF (reference sequence). The CDR3 sequence is 17 residues long. Trimming removed 0 bases at V and 0 bases at J, with 13 bases between. The CDR3 sequence: CATSRDKSGLSTDTQYF. Written as DNA, the CDR3 is TGTGCCACCAGCAGAGATAAATCAGGGCTTAGCACAGATACGCAGTATTTT.